Listed below are T cell receptor beta chains from one sample, sequenced in a study of cytomegalovirus exposure and HLA in healthy donors. Produced via immunoSEQ multiplex PCR; TCRdb's table is partial and in-frame only. The sample's table shows around 150,000 clones. Sequencing was carried out using PBMCs. The receptors were gathered from a woman aged 60-75 years in good health and CMV-seronegative. Both conserved end residues are part of each CDR3. The D gene is left open where the match is weak.

d_call	v_call	j_call	cdr3_nt	cdr3_aa
TRBD1	TRBV7-9	TRBJ2-7	TGTGCCAGCAGCCGATACCGGACAGGGGTGTACGAGCAGTACTTC	CASSRYRTGVYEQYF
NA	TRBV10-3	TRBJ2-5	TGTGCCGTCGGACTCTTGGAGACCCAGTACTTC	CAVGLLETQYF
TRBD2	TRBV5-5	TRBJ2-3	TGTGCCAGCAGCCCCCGGTTGGCGGGGGGGCCCGCAGATACGCAGTATTTT	CASSPRLAGGPADTQYF
TRBD1	TRBV5-4	TRBJ2-3	TGTGCCAGCAGCTTGACAGGGGTTGCAGATACGCAGTATTTT	CASSLTGVADTQYF
NA	TRBV19	TRBJ1-6	TGTGCCAGTAGTATAGCAGGGGCCGATTCACCCCTCCACTTT	CASSIAGADSPLHF
TRBD2	TRBV13	TRBJ2-7	TGTGCCAGCAGGGCTAGCGGGGGGTCCTACGAGCAGTACTTC	CASRASGGSYEQYF
TRBD1	TRBV2	TRBJ1-5	TGTGCCAGCAATCAGCAGGGGGGTAGGAGCAATCAGCCCCAGCATTTT	CASNQQGGRSNQPQHF
NA	TRBV7-9	TRBJ2-7	TGTGCCAGCAGCGTCGGGGGTCACTCCTACGAGCAGTACTTC	CASSVGGHSYEQYF
TRBD1	TRBV10-1	TRBJ1-2	TGCGCCAGCAGTGAGTACGTTGGACAGGAGCTCTACTATGGCTACACCTTC	CASSEYVGQELYYGYTF
TRBD1	TRBV2	TRBJ1-6	TGTGCCAGCAAGGACAGGGGAGGTTCACTCCTCCACTTT	CASKDRGGSLLHF
NA	TRBV6-5	TRBJ1-2	TGTGCCAGCAGTTACAGGGGTTTTGGTGGCTACACCTTC	CASSYRGFGGYTF
TRBD1	TRBV4-2	TRBJ1-4	TGTGCCAGCAGCCCCATCGACGGGACAGGGGGTAACGGAGATGAAAAACTGTTTTTT	CASSPIDGTGGNGDEKLFF
TRBD1	TRBV15	TRBJ1-4	TGTGCCACCAGCAGAGCTCAGACAGGGTCTTTGCGTGAACTGTTTTTT	CATSRAQTGSLRELFF
NA	TRBV4-1	TRBJ1-1	TGCGCCAGCAGCCAAGATTCAGGCCCTTGGGTTGCTTTCTTT	CASSQDSGPWVAFF
TRBD2	TRBV7-6	TRBJ2-7	TGTGCCAGCAGCCCGGGACTAGGCGAGCAGTACTTC	CASSPGLGEQYF
TRBD1	TRBV19	TRBJ2-7	TGTGCCAGTAGTGACAGGGCTTACTACGAGCAGTACTTC	CASSDRAYYEQYF
NA	TRBV18	TRBJ1-5	TGTGCCAGCTCACCAGTCAGGACTTCGGATCAGCCCCAGCATTTT	CASSPVRTSDQPQHF
NA	TRBV5-4	TRBJ2-2	TGTGCCAGCAGCTTCCCAGGGGCAGCGAACACCGGGGAGCTGTTTTTT	CASSFPGAANTGELFF
NA	TRBV5-1	TRBJ1-3	TGCGCCAGCAGCTTGGCCCCATCTGGAAACACCATATATTTT	CASSLAPSGNTIYF
NA	TRBV6-6	TRBJ1-5	TGTGCCAGCAGTTATGATGTCACAGGGATCGCTGAGCATTTT	CASSYDVTGIAEHF
NA	TRBV18	TRBJ2-1	TGTGCCAGCTCACCACCTGGCGGGAATGAGCAGTTCTTC	CASSPPGGNEQFF
NA	TRBV30	TRBJ1-1	TGTGCCTGGAGTCACAGGGAATTCGCTGAAGCTTTCTTT	CAWSHREFAEAFF